The rows below give T cell receptor beta chains drawn from one sample of a study of blood T cell repertoires in COVID-19. TCRdb keeps only in-frame clones here, not all; method: immunoSEQ multiplex PCR. This sample carries 200,000 to 250,000 clones, roughly 86% of them seen once, and the ten largest clones take around 2.9%. The specimen was peripheral blood. All receptors derive from a woman aged 55-69 years with acute or convalescent COVID-19. Each CDR3 is given with its conserved first and last residue. A D gene is named only where the DNA matches it firmly. The listing skips clone size in some rows; elsewhere it reads once, few, many or a size class.

j_gene | v_gene | d_gene | abundance | CDR3aa | CDR3nt
TRBJ1-1 | TRBV28 | TRBD1 | NA | CASSRGFRGVPTEAFF | TGTGCCAGCAGTAGGGGCTTCAGGGGGGTCCCCACTGAAGCTTTCTTT
TRBJ2-5 | TRBV18 | NA | NA | CASSPRGGPETQYF | TGTGCCAGCTCACCACGGGGGGGGCCAGAGACCCAGTACTTC
TRBJ2-7 | TRBV7-6 | TRBD2 | NA | CASSLSAAGGPYEQYF | TGTGCCAGCAGCTTATCGGCAGCGGGGGGGCCCTACGAGCAGTACTTC
TRBJ2-5 | TRBV19 | TRBD1 | NA | CASSIRGRETQYF | TGTGCCAGTAGTATAAGGGGGCGGGAGACCCAGTACTTC
TRBJ2-5 | TRBV21-1 | NA | once | CASKREAQYF | TGTGCCAGCAAGCGGGAGGCCCAGTACTTC
TRBJ1-1 | TRBV28 | TRBD1 | NA | CASSLPRQGMNTEAFF | TGTGCCAGCAGTTTACCCCGACAGGGTATGAACACTGAAGCTTTCTTT
TRBJ1-6 | TRBV6-1 | TRBD1 | NA | CASSEITGTEKNSPLHF | TGTGCCAGCAGTGAAATAACCGGGACAGAGAAAAATTCACCCCTCCACTTT
TRBJ2-5 | TRBV5-4 | TRBD2 | once | CASSVAGVETQYF | TGTGCCAGCAGCGTAGCGGGAGTAGAGACCCAGTACTTC
TRBJ2-7 | TRBV11-3 | TRBD2 | NA | CASSLGLAGVLDEQYF | TGTGCCAGCAGCTTAGGGCTAGCGGGAGTCCTCGACGAGCAGTACTTC
TRBJ2-7 | TRBV27 | TRBD1 | NA | CASSRRGLADSSYEQYF | TGTGCCAGCAGCCGAAGGGGGCTTGCGGATAGCTCCTACGAGCAGTACTTC
TRBJ2-7 | TRBV18 | NA | NA | CASSPTEVDSFTYEQYF | TGTGCCAGCTCACCGACAGAGGTCGATTCCTTTACCTACGAGCAGTACTTC
TRBJ1-2 | TRBV12-5 | NA | NA | CASGLRGGGYGYTF | TGTGCTAGTGGTTTGAGAGGGGGGGGCTATGGCTACACCTTC
TRBJ1-2 | TRBV7-8 | TRBD1 | NA | CASSYRGLSYGYTF | TGTGCCAGCAGCTACAGGGGGCTTAGCTATGGCTACACCTTC
TRBJ2-7 | TRBV30 | NA | NA | CAWSVLGGRAYEQYF | TGTGCCTGGAGTGTACTAGGAGGGCGGGCCTACGAGCAGTACTTC
TRBJ1-5 | TRBV3-1/TRBV3-2 | TRBD1 | NA | CASSSRTGGNQPQHF | TGTGCCAGCAGCTCCCGGACAGGGGGCAATCAGCCCCAGCATTTT
TRBJ2-5 | TRBV10-3 | TRBD1 | few | CAISDPAGGAGETQYF | TGTGCCATCAGTGATCCTGCAGGGGGCGCTGGGGAGACCCAGTACTTC
TRBJ1-2 | TRBV6-5 | NA | NA | CASSPPQGSGGGYTF | TGTGCCAGCAGTCCCCCTCAGGGTTCGGGGGGGGGCTACACCTTC
TRBJ1-5 | TRBV4-2 | NA | once | CASSQDWENQPQHF | TGTGCCAGCAGCCAAGACTGGGAGAATCAGCCCCAGCATTTT
TRBJ1-5 | TRBV5-1 | NA | NA | CASSFLTGRDQPQHF | TGCGCCAGCAGCTTTCTAACAGGTAGAGATCAGCCCCAGCATTTT
TRBJ2-1 | TRBV19 | TRBD1 | NA | CASSITGAYNEQFF | TGTGCCAGTAGTATAACAGGGGCCTACAATGAGCAGTTCTTC
TRBJ1-6 | TRBV6-6 | NA | many | CASSFTSGQPGSPLHF | TGTGCCAGCAGTTTTACGAGTGGACAGCCAGGTTCACCCCTCCACTTT
TRBJ2-7 | TRBV27 | NA | NA | CASSFSQGEQYF | TGTGCCAGCAGTTTCTCGCAGGGCGAGCAGTACTTC
TRBJ1-1 | TRBV19 | NA | NA | CASSIQGGLNTEAFF | TGTGCCAGTAGTATACAGGGTGGGCTGAACACTGAAGCTTTCTTT
TRBJ2-2 | TRBV5-1 | NA | NA | CASSPGQTGGELFF | TGCGCCAGCAGCCCCGGACAGACGGGCGGGGAGCTGTTTTTT
TRBJ1-1 | TRBV7-2 | TRBD1 | few | CASSGQGVGTEAFF | TGTGCCAGCAGCGGACAGGGCGTAGGCACTGAAGCTTTCTTT
TRBJ2-5 | TRBV7-9 | TRBD2 | NA | CASSLGRQAGGYQETQYF | TGTGCCAGCAGCTTAGGTAGACAAGCGGGAGGGTACCAAGAGACCCAGTACTTC
TRBJ1-4 | TRBV24-1 | NA | once | CATSDGQVNEKLFF | TGTGCCACCAGTGATGGTCAGGTGAATGAAAAACTGTTTTTT
TRBJ1-6 | TRBV14 | NA | few | CASSHGHLLGYNSPLHF | TGTGCCAGCAGCCATGGACATCTCCTAGGTTATAATTCACCCCTCCACTTT
TRBJ1-5 | TRBV30 | TRBD1 | NA | CAWRGGTGGNQPQHF | TGTGCCTGGAGGGGAGGGACAGGGGGCAATCAGCCCCAGCATTTT
TRBJ2-6 | TRBV9 | TRBD1 | NA | CASSHRTGSGGANVLTF | TGTGCCAGCAGCCACCGGACAGGGAGCGGTGGGGCCAACGTCCTGACTTTC
TRBJ2-2 | TRBV6-5 | TRBD1 | NA | CASSSRTGAGELFF | TGTGCCAGCAGTTCACGGACAGGGGCCGGGGAGCTGTTTTTT
TRBJ2-5 | TRBV6-2/TRBV6-3 | TRBD2 | NA | CASSSRAGGPEETQYF | TGTGCCAGCAGCTCGAGAGCGGGAGGGCCTGAAGAGACCCAGTACTTC
TRBJ1-5 | TRBV28 | NA | NA | CASRSPGVVQPQHF | TGTGCCAGCAGGTCGCCAGGCGTGGTTCAGCCCCAGCATTTT
TRBJ1-4 | TRBV18 | NA | NA | CASSPPFREKLFF | TGTGCCAGCTCACCACCGTTCAGGGAAAAACTGTTTTTT
TRBJ1-5 | TRBV7-2 | TRBD1 | NA | CASARGGTGLNQPQHF | TGTGCCAGCGCGAGGGGTGGGACAGGGCTTAATCAGCCCCAGCATTTT
TRBJ2-5 | TRBV6-2/TRBV6-3 | TRBD1 | NA | CASSRQGLYQETQYF | TGTGCCAGCAGTCGACAGGGCCTCTACCAAGAGACCCAGTACTTC
TRBJ2-5 | TRBV9 | NA | NA | CASSVYGSSQETQYF | TGTGCCAGCAGCGTTTACGGGAGTTCTCAAGAGACCCAGTACTTC
TRBJ1-1 | TRBV19 | NA | NA | CASRRLDQGTTEAFF | TGTGCCAGTCGAAGACTCGATCAGGGGACCACTGAAGCTTTCTTT
TRBJ1-2 | TRBV29-1 | NA | NA | CSADKGQGEGYGYTF | TGCAGCGCCGATAAAGGTCAAGGGGAAGGCTATGGCTACACCTTC
TRBJ2-7 | TRBV19 | TRBD2 | NA | CASSLLTSGRVHEQYF | TGTGCCAGTAGTCTCCTAACTAGCGGGAGGGTCCACGAGCAGTACTTC
TRBJ2-3 | TRBV4-3 | TRBD1 | once | CASSQVAGGAGATQYF | TGCGCCAGCAGCCAAGTGGCAGGGGGCGCGGGCGCAACGCAGTATTTT
TRBJ2-1 | TRBV10-2 | TRBD2 | NA | CASMSGITSYNEQFF | TGCGCCAGCATGAGCGGGATCACCTCCTACAATGAGCAGTTCTTC
TRBJ1-5 | TRBV30 | NA | NA | CAWTIRGGNQPQHF | TGTGCCTGGACGATTAGGGGTGGGAATCAGCCCCAGCATTTT
TRBJ1-5 | TRBV27 | TRBD1 | once | CASSPDRDYNQPQHF | TGTGCCAGCAGCCCAGACAGGGATTACAATCAGCCCCAGCATTTT
TRBJ1-1 | TRBV7-3 | NA | NA | CASSFRQVGAFF | TGTGCCAGCAGCTTCCGACAGGTCGGAGCTTTCTTT
TRBJ1-1 | TRBV4-1 | TRBD1 | NA | CASSHGTGGTEAFF | TGCGCCAGCAGCCATGGGACAGGGGGCACTGAAGCTTTCTTT
TRBJ2-7 | TRBV28 | TRBD2 | NA | CASSLAGGAYEQYF | TGTGCCAGCAGTTTAGCGGGAGGGGCCTACGAGCAGTACTTC
TRBJ1-1 | TRBV19 | TRBD1 | NA | CASSVGTVEAFF | TGTGCCAGTAGTGTCGGGACAGTTGAAGCTTTCTTT
TRBJ1-2 | TRBV5-8 | NA | NA | CASSLTNRLYGYTF | TGTGCCAGCAGCTTAACAAACCGACTCTATGGCTACACCTTC
TRBJ1-6 | TRBV6-5 | NA | few | CATSTDLEGSPLHF | TGTGCCACCTCTACAGACCTCGAAGGTTCACCCCTCCACTTT
TRBJ2-3 | TRBV19 | NA | NA | CASSPWDTRSDTDTQYF | TGTGCCAGTAGTCCCTGGGACACCAGGTCGGACACAGATACGCAGTATTTT
TRBJ2-7 | TRBV29-1 | TRBD1 | few | CSVETRKGTGHYEQYF | TGCAGCGTTGAAACCCGTAAGGGGACAGGCCACTACGAGCAGTACTTC
TRBJ1-4 | TRBV19 | TRBD1 | NA | CASTGQGLLGNEKLFF | TGTGCCAGTACGGGACAGGGGCTCCTTGGTAATGAAAAACTGTTTTTT
TRBJ2-7 | TRBV5-1 | TRBD2 | NA | CASRISGGVYEQYF | TGCGCCAGCCGAATTAGCGGGGGGGTGTACGAGCAGTACTTC
TRBJ1-1 | TRBV2 | NA | NA | CASLPAGTEAFF | TGTGCCAGCCTCCCTGCGGGCACTGAAGCTTTCTTT
TRBJ1-6 | TRBV7-2 | TRBD1 | NA | CASRLGGQNNSPLHF | TGTGCCAGCCGCTTAGGGGGACAGAATAATTCACCCCTCCACTTT
TRBJ1-5 | TRBV7-2 | NA | NA | CASSLTFDRLNQPQHF | TGTGCCAGCAGCTTAACCTTCGACAGGCTCAATCAGCCCCAGCATTTT
TRBJ2-7 | TRBV30 | TRBD1 | NA | CAWTGGSHYEQYF | TGTGCCTGGACAGGGGGAAGCCACTACGAGCAGTACTTC